This TCR beta chain was retrieved from a study of CD8+ T cells in alopecia areata. Study-wide background: The share of scalp area affected provided the severity score for treated patients. Study results and caveats: As there was one nonresponder, how baseline CD8+ expansion relates to response remains uncertain. Alphabeta T cells residing in normal skin are also sequenced in scalp samples.

Reverse transcribed after extraction, RNA yielded cDNA as the sequencing template. Libraries were prepared by immunoSEQ multiplex PCR; TCRdb keeps only in-frame clonotypes and omits some of them. This sample carries 150,000 to 200,000 clones, less than 65% of them seen once, and the ten largest clones take just over 1%. Sample treatment: oral pan-JAK inhibitor, 5-10 mg twice daily. This clone has a single count. Antigen specificity is unknown. Trimming left V 8 bases short and J 0 bases short, with 16 bases between. This CDR3 spans 14 amino acids. CDR1 and CDR2 from the germline V gene are SQVTM and ANQGSEA.

The chain uses TRBV29-1 and TRBJ1-1, with D uncertain. This specimen consisted of CD4+ T cells sorted from blood, obtained at week 24, from a patient treated with tofacitinib. This receptor was obtained from a human donor with alopecia areata. CDR3 DNA: TGCAGCTTCCTCGGATTGTTGATGAACACTGAAGCTTTCTTT. It is translated as CSFLGLLMNTEAFF. Looking up the rest from reference TRBV29-1 and TRBJ1-1 gives the full variable domain: SAVISQKPSRDICQRGTSLTIQCQVDSQVTMMFWYRQQPGQSLTLIATANQGSEATYESGFVIDKFPISRPNLTFSTLTVSNMSPEDSSIYLCSFLGLLMNTEAFFGQGTRLTVV.